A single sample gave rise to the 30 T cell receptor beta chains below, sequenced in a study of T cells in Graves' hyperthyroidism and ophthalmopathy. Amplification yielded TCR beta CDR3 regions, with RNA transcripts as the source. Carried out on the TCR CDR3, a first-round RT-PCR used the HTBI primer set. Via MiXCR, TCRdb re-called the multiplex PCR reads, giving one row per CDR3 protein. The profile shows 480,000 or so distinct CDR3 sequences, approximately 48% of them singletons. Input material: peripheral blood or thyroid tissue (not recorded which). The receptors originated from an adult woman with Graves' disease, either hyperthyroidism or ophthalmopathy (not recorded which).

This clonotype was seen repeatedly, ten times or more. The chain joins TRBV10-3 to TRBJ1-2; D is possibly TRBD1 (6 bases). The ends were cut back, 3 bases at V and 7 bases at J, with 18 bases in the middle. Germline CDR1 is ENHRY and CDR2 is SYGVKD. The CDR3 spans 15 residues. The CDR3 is CAISDPGQTVAGYTF. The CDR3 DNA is TGTGCCATCAGTGACCCAGGACAGACGGTGGCTGGCTACACCTTC.

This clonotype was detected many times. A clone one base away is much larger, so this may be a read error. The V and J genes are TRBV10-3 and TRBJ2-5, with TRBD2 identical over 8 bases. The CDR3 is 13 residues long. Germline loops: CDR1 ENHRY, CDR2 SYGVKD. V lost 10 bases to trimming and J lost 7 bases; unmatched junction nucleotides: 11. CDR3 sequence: CASLGNAGGTQYF. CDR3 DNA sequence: TGTGCCAGCCTAGGCAATGCGGGGGGGACCCAGTACTTC.

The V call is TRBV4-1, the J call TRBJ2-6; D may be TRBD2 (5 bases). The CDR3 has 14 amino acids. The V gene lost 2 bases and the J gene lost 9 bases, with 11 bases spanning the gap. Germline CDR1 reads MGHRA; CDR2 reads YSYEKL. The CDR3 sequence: CASSQRHGGNVLTF. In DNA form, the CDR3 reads TGCGCCAGCAGCCAAAGGCACGGAGGCAACGTCCTGACTTTC.

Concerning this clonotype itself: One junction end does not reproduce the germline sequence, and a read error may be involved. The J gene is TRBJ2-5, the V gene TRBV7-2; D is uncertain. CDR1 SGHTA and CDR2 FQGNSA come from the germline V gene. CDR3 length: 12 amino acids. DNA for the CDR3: TGCGCCAGCAGCTTAAATAGCGAGACCCAGTACTTC. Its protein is CASSLNSETQYF.

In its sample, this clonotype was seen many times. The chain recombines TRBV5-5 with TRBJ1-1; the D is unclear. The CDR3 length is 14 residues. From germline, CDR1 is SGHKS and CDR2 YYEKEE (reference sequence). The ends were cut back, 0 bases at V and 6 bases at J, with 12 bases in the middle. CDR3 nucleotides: TGTGCCAGCAGCTTGGAACCCGAACGCCCTGAAGCTTTCTTT. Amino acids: CASSLEPERPEAFF.

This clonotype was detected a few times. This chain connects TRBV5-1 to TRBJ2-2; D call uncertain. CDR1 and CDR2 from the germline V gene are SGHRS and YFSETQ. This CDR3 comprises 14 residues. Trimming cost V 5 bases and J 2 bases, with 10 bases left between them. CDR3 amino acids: CASSKSANTGELFF. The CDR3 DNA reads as TGCGCCAGCAGTAAGTCAGCAAACACCGGGGAGCTGTTTTTT.

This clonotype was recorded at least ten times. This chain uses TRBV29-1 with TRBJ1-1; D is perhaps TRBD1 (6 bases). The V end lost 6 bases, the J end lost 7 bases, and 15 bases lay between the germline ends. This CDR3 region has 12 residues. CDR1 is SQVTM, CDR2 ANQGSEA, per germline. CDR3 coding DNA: TGCAGCGTCAGGGGTTTTGGGAATGAAGCTTTCTTT. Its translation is CSVRGFGNEAFF. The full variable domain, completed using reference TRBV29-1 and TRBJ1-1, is SAVISQKPSRDICQRGTSLTIQCQVDSQVTMMFWYRQQPGQSLTLIATANQGSEATYESGFVIDKFPISRPNLTFSTLTVSNMSPEDSSIYLCSVRGFGNEAFFGQGTRLTVV.

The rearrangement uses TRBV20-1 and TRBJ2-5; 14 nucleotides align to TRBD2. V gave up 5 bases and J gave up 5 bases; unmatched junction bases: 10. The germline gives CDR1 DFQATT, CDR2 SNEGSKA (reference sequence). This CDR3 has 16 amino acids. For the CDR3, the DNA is TGCAGTGCTGGGAGACTAGCGGGAGGGCCGGAGGAGACCCAGTACTTC. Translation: CSAGRLAGGPEETQYF.

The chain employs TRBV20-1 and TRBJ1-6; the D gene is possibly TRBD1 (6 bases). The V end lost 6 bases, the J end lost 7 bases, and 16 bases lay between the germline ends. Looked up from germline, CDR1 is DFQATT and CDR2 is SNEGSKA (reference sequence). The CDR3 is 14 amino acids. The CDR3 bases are TGCAGTGCCGCGCGTTTCAGGGGAAATTCACCCCTCCACTTT. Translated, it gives CSAARFRGNSPLHF.

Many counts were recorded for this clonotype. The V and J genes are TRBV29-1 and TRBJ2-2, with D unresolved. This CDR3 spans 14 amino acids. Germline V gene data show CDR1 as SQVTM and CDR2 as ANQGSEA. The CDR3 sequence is CSALGPANTGELFF. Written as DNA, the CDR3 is TGCAGTGCCCTGGGTCCTGCGAACACCGGGGAGCTGTTTTTT.

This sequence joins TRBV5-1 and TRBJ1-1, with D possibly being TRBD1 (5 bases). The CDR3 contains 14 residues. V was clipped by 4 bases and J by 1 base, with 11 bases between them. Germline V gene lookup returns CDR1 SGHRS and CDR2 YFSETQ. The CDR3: CASSRQTENTEAFF. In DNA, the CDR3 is TGCGCCAGCAGCCGACAGACAGAGAACACTGAAGCTTTCTTT.

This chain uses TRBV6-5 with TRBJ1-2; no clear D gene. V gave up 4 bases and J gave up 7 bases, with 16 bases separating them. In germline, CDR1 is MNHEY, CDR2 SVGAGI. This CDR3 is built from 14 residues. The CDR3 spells CASSLGARHGGYTF. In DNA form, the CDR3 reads TGTGCCAGCAGTTTAGGCGCCCGCCATGGTGGCTACACCTTC.

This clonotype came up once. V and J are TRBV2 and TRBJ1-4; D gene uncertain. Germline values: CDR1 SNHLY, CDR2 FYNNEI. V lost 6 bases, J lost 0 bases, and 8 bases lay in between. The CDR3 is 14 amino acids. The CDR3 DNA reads TGTGCCAGCAGACAAAGTCCAACTAATGAAAAACTGTTTTTT. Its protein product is CASRQSPTNEKLFF.

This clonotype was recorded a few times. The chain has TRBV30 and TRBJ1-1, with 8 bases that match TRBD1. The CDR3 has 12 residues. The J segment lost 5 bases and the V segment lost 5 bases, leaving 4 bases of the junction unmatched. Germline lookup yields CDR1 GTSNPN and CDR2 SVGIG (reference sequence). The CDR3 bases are TGTGCCTGGCAGGGGGCGTCTACTGAAGCTTTCTTT. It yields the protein CAWQGASTEAFF.

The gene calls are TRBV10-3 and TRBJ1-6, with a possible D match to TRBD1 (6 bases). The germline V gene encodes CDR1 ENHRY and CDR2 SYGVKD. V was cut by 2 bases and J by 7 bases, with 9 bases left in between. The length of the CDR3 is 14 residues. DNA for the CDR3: TGTGCCATCAGTGAGCAAGGGGGGAATTCACCCCTCCACTTT. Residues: CAISEQGGNSPLHF.

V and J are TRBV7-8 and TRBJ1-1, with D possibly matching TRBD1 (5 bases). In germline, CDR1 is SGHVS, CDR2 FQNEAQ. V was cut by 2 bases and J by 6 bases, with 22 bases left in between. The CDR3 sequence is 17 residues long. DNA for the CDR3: TGTGCCAGCAGCTTATCTCCAGGGAATCTCCCCTCGGCTGAAGCTTTCTTT. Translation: CASSLSPGNLPSAEAFF.

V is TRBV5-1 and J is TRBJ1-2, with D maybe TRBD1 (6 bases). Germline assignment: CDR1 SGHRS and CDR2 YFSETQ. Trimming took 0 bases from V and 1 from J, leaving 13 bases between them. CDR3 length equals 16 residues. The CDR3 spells CASSLESQGSNYGYTF. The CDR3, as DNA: TGCGCCAGCAGCTTGGAGTCGCAGGGGAGTAACTATGGCTACACCTTC.

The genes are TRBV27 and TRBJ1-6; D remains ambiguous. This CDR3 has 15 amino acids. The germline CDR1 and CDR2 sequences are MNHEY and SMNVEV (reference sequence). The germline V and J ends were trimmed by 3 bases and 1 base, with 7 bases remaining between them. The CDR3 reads CASSFRGSYNSPLHF. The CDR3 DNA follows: TGTGCCAGCAGTTTTCGGGGATCCTATAATTCACCCCTCCACTTT.

CDR3 sequence (DNA): TGTGCCAGCAGCTTAGAACTCCGTTACGGAGCTTTCTTT. It encodes CASSLELRYGAFF. V and J are TRBV11-2 and TRBJ1-1; D is uncertain. CDR1 SGHAT and CDR2 FQNNGV come from the germline V gene. CDR3 length equals 13 residues. V lost 0 bases and J lost 10, with 12 bases in between.

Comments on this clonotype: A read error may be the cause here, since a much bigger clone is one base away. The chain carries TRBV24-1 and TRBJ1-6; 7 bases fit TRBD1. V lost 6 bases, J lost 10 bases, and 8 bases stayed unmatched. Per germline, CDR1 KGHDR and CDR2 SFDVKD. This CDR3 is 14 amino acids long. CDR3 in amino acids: CATSSQGIGSPLHF. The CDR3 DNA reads TGTGCCACCAGTTCACAGGGGATTGGATCACCCCTCCACTTT.

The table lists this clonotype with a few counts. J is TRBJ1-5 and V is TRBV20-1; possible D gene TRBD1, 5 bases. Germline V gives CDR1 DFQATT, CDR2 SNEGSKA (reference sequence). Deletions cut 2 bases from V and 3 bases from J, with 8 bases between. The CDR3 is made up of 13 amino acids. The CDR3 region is CSARWGFNQPQHF. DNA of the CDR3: TGCAGTGCTAGATGGGGGTTCAATCAGCCCCAGCATTTT.

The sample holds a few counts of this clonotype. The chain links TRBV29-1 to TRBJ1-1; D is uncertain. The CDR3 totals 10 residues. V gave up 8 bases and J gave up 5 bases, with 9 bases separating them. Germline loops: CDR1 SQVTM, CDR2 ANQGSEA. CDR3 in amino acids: CSTDKTEAFF. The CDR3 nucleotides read TGCAGCACGGATAAGACTGAAGCTTTCTTT.

The DNA for the CDR3 is TGTGCCACCAGCAGAGTATCTTACAGGGGTGCGTCTGGAAACACCATATATTTT. Protein product: CATSRVSYRGASGNTIYF. The chain couples TRBV15 to TRBJ1-3; 7 bases fit TRBD1. The length of the CDR3 is 18 residues. Germline trimming cut 1 base from V and 1 base from J; bases unmatched to any gene: 10. CDR1 LNHNV and CDR2 YYDKDF come from the germline V gene (reference sequence).

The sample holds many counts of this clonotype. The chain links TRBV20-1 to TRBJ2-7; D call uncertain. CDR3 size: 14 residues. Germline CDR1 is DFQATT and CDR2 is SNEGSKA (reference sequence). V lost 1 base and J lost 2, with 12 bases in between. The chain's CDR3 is CSARVPGSTYEQYF. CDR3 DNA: TGCAGTGCTAGAGTCCCAGGTTCCACCTACGAGCAGTACTTC.

DNA for the CDR3: TGTGCCAGCAGCCCGACTAGCGGGATGACACAATTCTACAATGAGCAGTTCTTC. Translated: CASSPTSGMTQFYNEQFF. This chain connects TRBV9 to TRBJ2-1; TRBD2 matches at 11 bases. The V gene end was trimmed by 4 bases and the J gene end by 3 bases; junction bases not matched to a gene: 12. In germline, CDR1 is SGDLS, CDR2 YYNGEE. The CDR3 has 18 residues.

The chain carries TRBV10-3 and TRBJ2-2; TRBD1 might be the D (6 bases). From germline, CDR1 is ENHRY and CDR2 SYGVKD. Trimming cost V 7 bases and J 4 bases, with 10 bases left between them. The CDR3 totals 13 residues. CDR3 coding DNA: TGTGCCATCAAGTCACAGGGCACCGGGGAGCTGTTTTTT. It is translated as CAIKSQGTGELFF.

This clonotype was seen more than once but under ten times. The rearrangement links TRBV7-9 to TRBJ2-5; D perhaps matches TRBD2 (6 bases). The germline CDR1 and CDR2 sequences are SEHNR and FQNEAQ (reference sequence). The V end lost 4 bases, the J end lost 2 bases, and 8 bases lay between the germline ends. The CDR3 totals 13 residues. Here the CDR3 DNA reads TGTGCCAGCAGCTCCGGGGGACAAGAGACCCAGTACTTC. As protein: CASSSGGQETQYF.

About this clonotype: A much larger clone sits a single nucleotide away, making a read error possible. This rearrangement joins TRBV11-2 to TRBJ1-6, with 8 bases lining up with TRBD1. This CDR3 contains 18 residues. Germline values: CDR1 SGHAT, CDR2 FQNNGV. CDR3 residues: CASSFKAGQGWGNSPPHF. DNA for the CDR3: TGTGCCAGCAGCTTCAAGGCCGGACAGGGCTGGGGTAATTCACCCCCCCACTTT.

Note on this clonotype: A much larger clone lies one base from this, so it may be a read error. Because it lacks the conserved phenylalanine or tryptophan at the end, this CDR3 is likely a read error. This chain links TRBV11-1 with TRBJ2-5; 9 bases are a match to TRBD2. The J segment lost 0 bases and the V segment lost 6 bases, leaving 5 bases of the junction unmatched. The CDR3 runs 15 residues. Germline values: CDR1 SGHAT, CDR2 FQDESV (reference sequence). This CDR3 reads CASRLSGRHQETQYL. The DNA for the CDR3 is TGTGCCAGCAGGTTAAGCGGGAGGCACCAAGAGACCCAGTACTTA.

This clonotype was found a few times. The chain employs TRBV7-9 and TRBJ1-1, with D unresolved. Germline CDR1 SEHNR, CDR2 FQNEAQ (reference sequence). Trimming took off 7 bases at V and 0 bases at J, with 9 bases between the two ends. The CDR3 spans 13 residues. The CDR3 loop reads CASKVTVNTEAFF. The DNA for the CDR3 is TGTGCCAGCAAGGTCACAGTGAACACTGAAGCTTTCTTT.